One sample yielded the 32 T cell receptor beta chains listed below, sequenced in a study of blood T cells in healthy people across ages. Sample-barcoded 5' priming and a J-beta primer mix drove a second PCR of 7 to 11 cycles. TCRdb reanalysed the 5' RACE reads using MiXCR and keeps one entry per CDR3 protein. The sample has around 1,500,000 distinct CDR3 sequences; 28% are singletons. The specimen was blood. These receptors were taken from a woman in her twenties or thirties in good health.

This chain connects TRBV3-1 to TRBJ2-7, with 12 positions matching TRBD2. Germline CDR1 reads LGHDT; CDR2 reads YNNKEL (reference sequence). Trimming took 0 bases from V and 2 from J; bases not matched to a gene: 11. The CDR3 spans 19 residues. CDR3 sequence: CASSQDLKRLAGVTYEQYF. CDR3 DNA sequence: TGTGCCAGCAGCCAAGACCTGAAGAGACTAGCGGGGGTTACCTACGAGCAGTACTTC.

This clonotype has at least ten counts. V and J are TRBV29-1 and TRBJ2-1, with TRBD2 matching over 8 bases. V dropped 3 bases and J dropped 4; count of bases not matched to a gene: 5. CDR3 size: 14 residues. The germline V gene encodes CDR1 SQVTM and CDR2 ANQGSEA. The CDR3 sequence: CSVDPGRAYNEQFF. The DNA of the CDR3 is TGCAGCGTTGATCCCGGGAGGGCATACAATGAGCAGTTCTTC.

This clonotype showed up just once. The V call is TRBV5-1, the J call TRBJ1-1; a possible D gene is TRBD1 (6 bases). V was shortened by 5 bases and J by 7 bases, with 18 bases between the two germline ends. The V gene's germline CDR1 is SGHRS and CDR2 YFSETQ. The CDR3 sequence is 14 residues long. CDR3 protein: CASSPAPQQGEAFF. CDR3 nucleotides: TGCGCCAGCAGTCCAGCCCCGCAACAGGGTGAAGCTTTCTTT.

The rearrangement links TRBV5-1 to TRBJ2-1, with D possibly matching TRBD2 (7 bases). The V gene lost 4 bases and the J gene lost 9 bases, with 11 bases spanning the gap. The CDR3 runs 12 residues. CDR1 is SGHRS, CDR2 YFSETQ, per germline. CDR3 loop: CASSERGGEQFF. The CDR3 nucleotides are TGCGCCAGCAGCGAGAGGGGGGGTGAGCAGTTCTTC.

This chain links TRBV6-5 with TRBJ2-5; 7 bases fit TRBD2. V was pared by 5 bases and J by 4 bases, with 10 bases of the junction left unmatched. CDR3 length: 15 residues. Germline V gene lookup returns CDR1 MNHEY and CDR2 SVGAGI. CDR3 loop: CASSPRPTSRETQYF. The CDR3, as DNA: TGTGCCAGCAGTCCTCGCCCGACTAGCAGAGAGACCCAGTACTTC.

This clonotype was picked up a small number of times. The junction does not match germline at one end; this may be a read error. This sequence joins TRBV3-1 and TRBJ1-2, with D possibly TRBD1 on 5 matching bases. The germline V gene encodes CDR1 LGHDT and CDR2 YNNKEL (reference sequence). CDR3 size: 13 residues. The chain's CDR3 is CASSQQGRHGYTF. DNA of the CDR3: TGCGCCAGCAGCCAGCAGGGTAGACATGGCTACACCTTC.

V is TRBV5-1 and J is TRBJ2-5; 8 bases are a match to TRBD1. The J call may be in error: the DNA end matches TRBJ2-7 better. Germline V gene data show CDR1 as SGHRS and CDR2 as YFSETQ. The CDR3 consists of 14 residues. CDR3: CASSQNGQGGEQYF. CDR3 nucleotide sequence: TGCGCCAGCAGCCAGAATGGACAGGGAGGCGAGCAGTACTTC.

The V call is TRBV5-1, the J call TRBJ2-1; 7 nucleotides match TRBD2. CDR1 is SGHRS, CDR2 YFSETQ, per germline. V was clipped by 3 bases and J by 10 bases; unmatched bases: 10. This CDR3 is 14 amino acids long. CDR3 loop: CASSWGGVDSEQFF. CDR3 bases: TGCGCCAGCAGCTGGGGGGGGGTCGACTCGGAGCAGTTCTTC.

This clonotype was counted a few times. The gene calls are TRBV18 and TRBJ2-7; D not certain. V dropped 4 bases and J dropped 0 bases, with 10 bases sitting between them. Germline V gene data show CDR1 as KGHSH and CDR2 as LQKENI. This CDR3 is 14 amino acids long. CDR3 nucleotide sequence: TGTGCCAGCTCACAGGTAGTGTCCTCCTACGAGCAGTACTTC. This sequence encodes CASSQVVSSYEQYF.

The CDR3 sequence: CASSLILDFPSTDTQYF. The DNA of the CDR3 is TGTGCCAGCAGCTTAATCCTGGACTTCCCTAGCACAGATACGCAGTATTTT. The chain combines TRBV7-2 with TRBJ2-3, with a possible D match to TRBD2 (5 bases). V lost 2 bases and J 0 bases, leaving 15 bases between the germline ends. There are 17 residues in the CDR3. Germline CDR1 SGHTA, CDR2 FQGNSA.

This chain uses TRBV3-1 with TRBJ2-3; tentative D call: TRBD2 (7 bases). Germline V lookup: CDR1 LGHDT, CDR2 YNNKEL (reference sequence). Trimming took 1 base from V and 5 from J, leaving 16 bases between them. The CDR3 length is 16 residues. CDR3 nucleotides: TGTGCCAGCAGCCAAGGGGGCGGGGGCCCGGGAGATACGCAGTATTTT. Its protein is CASSQGGGGPGDTQYF.

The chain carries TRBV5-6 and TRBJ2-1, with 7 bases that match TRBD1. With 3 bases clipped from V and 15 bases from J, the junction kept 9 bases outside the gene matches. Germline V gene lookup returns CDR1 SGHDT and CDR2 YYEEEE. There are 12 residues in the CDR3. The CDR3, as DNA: TGTGCCAGCAGCTCGACAGGGCGGGTAAGGTTCTTC. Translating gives CASSSTGRVRFF. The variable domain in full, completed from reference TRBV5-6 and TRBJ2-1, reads DAGVTQSPTHLIKTRGQQVTLRCSPKSGHDTVSWYQQALGQGPQFIFQYYEEEERQRGNFPDRFSGHQFPNYSSELNVNALLLGDSALYLCASSSTGRVRFFGPGTRLTVL.

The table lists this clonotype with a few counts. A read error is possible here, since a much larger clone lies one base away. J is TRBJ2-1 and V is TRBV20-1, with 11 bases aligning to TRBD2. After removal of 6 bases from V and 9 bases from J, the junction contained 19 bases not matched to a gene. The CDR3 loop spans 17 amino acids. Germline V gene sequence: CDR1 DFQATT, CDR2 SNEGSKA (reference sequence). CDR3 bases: TGCAGTGCACCCGGCGGGGTTAGCGGGAGGGCCCTCACTGAGCAGTTCTTC. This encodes CSAPGGVSGRALTEQFF.

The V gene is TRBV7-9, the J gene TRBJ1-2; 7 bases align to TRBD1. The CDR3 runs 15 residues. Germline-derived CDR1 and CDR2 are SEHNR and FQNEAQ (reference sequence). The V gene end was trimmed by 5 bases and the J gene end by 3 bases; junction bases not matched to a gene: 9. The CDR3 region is CASSVRQGGYYGYTF. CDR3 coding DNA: TGTGCCAGCAGCGTAAGACAGGGAGGTTACTATGGCTACACCTTC.

DNA for the CDR3: TGCAGTGCTAGAGGACTAGCGGGAAGCTCCTACGAGCACTACTTC. It encodes CSARGLAGSSYEHYF. This chain joins TRBV20-1 and TRBJ2-5; TRBD2 matches at 11 bases. Trimming removed 1 base from V and 14 bases from J; junction bases left unmatched: 15. This CDR3 region has 15 residues. CDR1 and CDR2 from the germline V gene are DFQATT and SNEGSKA (reference sequence).

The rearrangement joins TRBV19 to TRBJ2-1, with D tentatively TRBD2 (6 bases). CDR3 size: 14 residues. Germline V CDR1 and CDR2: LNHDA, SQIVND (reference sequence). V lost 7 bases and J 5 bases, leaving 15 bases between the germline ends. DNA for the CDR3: TGTGCCAGTACAATGGGACTGGAAGACAATGAGCAGTTCTTC. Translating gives CASTMGLEDNEQFF. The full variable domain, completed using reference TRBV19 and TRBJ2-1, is DGGITQSPKYLFRKEGQNVTLSCEQNLNHDAMYWYRQDPGQGLRLIYYSQIVNDFQKGDIAEGYSVSREKKESFPLTVTSAQKNPTAFYLCASTMGLEDNEQFFGPGTRLTVL.

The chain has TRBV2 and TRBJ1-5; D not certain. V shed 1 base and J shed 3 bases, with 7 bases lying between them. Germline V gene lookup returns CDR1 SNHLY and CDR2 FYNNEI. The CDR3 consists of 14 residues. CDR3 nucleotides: TGTGCCAGCAGTGAAGAGCAGGCCAATCAGCCCCAGCATTTT. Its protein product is CASSEEQANQPQHF. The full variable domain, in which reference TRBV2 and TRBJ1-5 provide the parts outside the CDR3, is EPEVTQTPSHQVTQMGQEVILRCVPISNHLYFYWYRQILGQKVEFLVSFYNNEISEKSEIFDDQFSVERPDGSNFTLKIRSTKLEDSAMYFCASSEEQANQPQHFGDGTRLSIL.

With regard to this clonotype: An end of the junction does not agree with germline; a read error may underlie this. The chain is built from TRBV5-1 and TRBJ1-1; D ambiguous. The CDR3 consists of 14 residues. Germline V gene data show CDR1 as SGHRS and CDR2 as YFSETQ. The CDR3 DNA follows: TGCGCCGGCAGCTTGGCCGGGAGGAACACTGAAGCTTTCTTT. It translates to CAGSLAGRNTEAFF.

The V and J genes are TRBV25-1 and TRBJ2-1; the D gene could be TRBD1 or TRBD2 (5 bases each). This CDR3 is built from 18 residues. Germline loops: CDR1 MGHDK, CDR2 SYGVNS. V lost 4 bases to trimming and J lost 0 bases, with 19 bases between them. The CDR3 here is CASSGPSGTYRSYNEQFF. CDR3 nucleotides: TGTGCCAGCAGTGGCCCTTCCGGGACCTATCGCTCCTACAATGAGCAGTTCTTC.

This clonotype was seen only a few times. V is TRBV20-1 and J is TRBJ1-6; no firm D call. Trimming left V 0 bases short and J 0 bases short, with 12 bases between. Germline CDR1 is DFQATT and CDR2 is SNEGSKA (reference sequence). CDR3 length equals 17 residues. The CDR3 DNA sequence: TGCAGTGCTAGAGATAGCAGTATAAGCTCCTATAATTCACCCCTCCACTTT. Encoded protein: CSARDSSISSYNSPLHF.

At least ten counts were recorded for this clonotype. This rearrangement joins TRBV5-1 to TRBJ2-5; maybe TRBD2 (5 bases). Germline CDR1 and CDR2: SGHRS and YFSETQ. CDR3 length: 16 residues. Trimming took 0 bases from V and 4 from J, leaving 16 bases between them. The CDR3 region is CASSLDGKLGGETQYF. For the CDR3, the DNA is TGCGCCAGCAGCTTGGATGGCAAACTAGGCGGAGAGACCCAGTACTTC.

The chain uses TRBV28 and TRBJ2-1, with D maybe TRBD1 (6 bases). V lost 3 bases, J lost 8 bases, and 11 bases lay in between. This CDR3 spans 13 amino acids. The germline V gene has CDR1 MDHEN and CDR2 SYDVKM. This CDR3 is CASSFGTLDEQFF. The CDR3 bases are TGTGCCAGCAGTTTCGGGACACTGGATGAGCAGTTCTTC.

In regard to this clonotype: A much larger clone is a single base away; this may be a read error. The CDR3, as DNA: TGTGCCAGCAACTACGGGACAGGGGGCTACGTGCAGTACTTC. Protein: CASNYGTGGYVQYF. The V gene is TRBV28, the J gene TRBJ2-4; 12 nucleotides line up with TRBD1. The ends lost 7 bases at V and 13 bases at J; junction bases unmatched: 11. CDR3 length: 14 residues. Germline CDR1 is MDHEN and CDR2 is SYDVKM.

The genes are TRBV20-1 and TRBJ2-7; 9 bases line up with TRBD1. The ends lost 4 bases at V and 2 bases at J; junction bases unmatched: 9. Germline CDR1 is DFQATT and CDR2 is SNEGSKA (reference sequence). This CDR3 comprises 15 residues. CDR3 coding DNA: TGCAGTGCTACTCACAACAGGGGGCCGACCTACGAGCAGTACTTC. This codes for CSATHNRGPTYEQYF.

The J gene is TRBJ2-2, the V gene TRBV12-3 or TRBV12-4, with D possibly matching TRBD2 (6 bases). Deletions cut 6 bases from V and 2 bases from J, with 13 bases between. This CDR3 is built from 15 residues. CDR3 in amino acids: CASRPGVLNTGELFF. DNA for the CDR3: TGTGCCAGCAGGCCGGGGGTCCTCAACACCGGGGAGCTGTTTTTT.

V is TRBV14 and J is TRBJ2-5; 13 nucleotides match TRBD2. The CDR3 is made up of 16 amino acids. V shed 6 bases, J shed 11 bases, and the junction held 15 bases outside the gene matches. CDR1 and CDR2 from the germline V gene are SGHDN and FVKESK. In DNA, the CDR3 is TGTGCCAGCAGTATCGGGACTAGCGGGGTTTACAATGAGCAGTACTTC. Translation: CASSIGTSGVYNEQYF.

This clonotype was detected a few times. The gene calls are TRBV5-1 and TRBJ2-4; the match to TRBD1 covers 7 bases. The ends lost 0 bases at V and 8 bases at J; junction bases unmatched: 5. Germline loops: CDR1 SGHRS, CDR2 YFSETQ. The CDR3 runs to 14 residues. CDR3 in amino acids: CASSLAQGVDIQYF. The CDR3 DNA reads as TGCGCCAGCAGCTTGGCCCAGGGGGTTGACATTCAGTACTTC.

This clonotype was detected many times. CDR3 nucleotide sequence: TGCAGCGTTGGACCACTAGCGGGGAACAATGAGCAGTTCTTC. Protein sequence: CSVGPLAGNNEQFF. The chain employs TRBV29-1 and TRBJ2-1; TRBD2 aligns across 10 bases. Trimming took 4 bases from V and 5 from J; bases not matched to a gene: 5. Per germline, CDR1 SQVTM and CDR2 ANQGSEA. The CDR3 contains 14 residues.

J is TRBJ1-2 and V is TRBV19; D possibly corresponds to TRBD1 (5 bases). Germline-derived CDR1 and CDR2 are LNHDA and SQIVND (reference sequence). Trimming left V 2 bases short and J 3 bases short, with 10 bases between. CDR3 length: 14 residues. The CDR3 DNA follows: TGTGCCAGTAGTATAAGGAGGACATACTATGGCTACACCTTC. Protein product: CASSIRRTYYGYTF.

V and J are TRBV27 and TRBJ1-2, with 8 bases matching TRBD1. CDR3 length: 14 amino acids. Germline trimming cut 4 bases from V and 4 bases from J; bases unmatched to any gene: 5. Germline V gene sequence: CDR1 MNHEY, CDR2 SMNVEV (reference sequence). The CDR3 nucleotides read TGTGCCAGCAGTTCGTACAGGGGGAGCTATGGCTACACCTTC. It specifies CASSSYRGSYGYTF.

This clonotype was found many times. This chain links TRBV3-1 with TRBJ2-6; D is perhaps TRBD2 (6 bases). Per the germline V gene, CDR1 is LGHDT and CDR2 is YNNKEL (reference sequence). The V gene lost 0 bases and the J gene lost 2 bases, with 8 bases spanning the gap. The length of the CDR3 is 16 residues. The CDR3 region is CASSQDAGTGANVLTF. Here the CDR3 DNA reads TGTGCCAGCAGCCAAGATGCGGGGACTGGGGCCAACGTCCTGACTTTC.

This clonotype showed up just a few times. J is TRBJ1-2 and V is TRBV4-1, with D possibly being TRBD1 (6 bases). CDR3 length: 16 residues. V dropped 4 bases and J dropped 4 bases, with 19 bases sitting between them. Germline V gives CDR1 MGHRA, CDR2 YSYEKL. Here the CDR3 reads CASSRPVRGRGYGYTF. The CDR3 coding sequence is TGCGCCAGCAGCCGCCCCGTTCGGGGGCGCGGCTATGGCTACACCTTC.